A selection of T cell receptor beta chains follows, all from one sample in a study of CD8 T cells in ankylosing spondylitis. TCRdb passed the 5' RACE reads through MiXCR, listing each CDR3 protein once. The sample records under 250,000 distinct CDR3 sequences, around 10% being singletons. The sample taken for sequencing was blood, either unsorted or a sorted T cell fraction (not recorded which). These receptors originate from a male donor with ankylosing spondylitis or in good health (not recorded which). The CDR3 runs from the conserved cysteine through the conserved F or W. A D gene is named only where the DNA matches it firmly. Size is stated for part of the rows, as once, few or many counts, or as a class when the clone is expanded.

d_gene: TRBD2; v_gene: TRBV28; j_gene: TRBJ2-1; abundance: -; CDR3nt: TGTGCCAGCAGTCCTCTCGCGGGACTAGCGGGAATATCCCATGAGCAGTTCTTC; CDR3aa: CASSPLAGLAGISHEQFF
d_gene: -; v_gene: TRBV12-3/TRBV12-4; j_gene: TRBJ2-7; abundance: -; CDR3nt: TGTGCCAGCAGTCAGATGCCCGGGACCTACTACGAGCAGTACTTC; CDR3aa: CASSQMPGTYYEQYF
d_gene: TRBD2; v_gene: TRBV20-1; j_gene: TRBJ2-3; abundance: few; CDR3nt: TGCAGGGGGCTCGGCGGGAGAGGCGATACGCAGTATTTT; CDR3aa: CRGLGGRGDTQYF
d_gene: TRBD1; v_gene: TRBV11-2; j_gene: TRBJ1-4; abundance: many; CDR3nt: TGTGCCAGCAGCTTAGATCGGGACAGGGCGGATGCAACTAATGAAAAACTGTTTTTT; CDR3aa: CASSLDRDRADATNEKLFF
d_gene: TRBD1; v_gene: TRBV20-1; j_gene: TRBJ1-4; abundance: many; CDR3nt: TGCAGTGCGAAAACCAGGACAGGGGTTGAAAAACTGTTTTTT; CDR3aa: CSAKTRTGVEKLFF
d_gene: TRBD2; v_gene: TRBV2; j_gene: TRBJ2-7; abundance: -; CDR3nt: TGTGCCAGCAGTGAAAGGACTAGCGGGGGCGAGCAGTACTTC; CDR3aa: CASSERTSGGEQYF
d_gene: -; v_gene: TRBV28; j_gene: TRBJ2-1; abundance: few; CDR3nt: TGTGCCAGCAGCCCCGGGCTTCTGGGAACGCTCGGGAGTGAGCAGTTCTTC; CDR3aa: CASSPGLLGTLGSEQFF
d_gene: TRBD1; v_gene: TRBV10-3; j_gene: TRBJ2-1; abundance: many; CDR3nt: TGTGCCATCAGTGTAACTCGACAGGGGCCGACCTACAATGAGCAGTTCTTC; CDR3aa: CAISVTRQGPTYNEQFF
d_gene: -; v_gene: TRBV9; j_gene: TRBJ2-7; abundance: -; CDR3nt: TGTGCCAGCAGCCCGGCGGGGACAGTTTACGAGCAGTACTTC; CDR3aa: CASSPAGTVYEQYF
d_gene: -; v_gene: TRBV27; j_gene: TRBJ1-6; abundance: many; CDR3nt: TGTGCCAGCAGTGCCCGGGTCTCTATAATTTCACCCCTCCACTTT; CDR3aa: CASSARVSIISPLHF
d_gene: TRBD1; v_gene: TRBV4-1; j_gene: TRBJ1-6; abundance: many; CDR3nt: TGCGCCAGCAGCCAAGATGGACAGGGTAGTTCACCCCTCCACTTT; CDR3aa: CASSQDGQGSSPLHF
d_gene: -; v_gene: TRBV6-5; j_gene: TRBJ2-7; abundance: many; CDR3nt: TGTGCCAGCAGTTACACAGGGTCCCACGAGCAGTACTTC; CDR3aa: CASSYTGSHEQYF
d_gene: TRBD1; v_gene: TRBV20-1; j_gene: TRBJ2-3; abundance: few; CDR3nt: TGCAGTGCTAGAGGACAGGGGAGTTGGAGCACAGATACGCAGTATTTT; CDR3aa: CSARGQGSWSTDTQYF
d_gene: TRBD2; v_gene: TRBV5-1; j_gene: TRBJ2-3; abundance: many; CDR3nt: TGCGCCAGCAGCCCCTCGACTAGCGGGAGGCTAGATACGCAGTATTTT; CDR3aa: CASSPSTSGRLDTQYF
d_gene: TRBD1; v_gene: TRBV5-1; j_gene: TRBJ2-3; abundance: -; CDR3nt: TGCGCCAGCAGCTTGCTACAGGGGGATACGCAGTATTTT; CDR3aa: CASSLLQGDTQYF
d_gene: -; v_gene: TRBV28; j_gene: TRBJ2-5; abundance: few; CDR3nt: TGTGCCAGCAGTTCCCTGTACCAAGAGACCCAGTACTTC; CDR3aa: CASSSLYQETQYF
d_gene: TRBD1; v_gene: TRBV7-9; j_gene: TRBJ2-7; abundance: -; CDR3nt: TGTGCCAGCACCCTACGGACAGGCGTTTGTTACGAGCAGTACTTC; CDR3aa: CASTLRTGVCYEQYF
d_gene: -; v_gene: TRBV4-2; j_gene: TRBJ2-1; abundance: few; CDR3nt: TGTGCCAGCAGCCAAGATCTGGGGCGACGGAGCTCCTACAATGAGCAGTTCTTC; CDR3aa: CASSQDLGRRSSYNEQFF
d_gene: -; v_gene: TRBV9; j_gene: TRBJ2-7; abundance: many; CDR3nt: TGTGCCAGCAGCCTACGGGGTTCCGGGGAGCAGTACTTC; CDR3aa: CASSLRGSGEQYF
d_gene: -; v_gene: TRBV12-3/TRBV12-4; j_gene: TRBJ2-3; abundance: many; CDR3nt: TGTGCCAGCAGGGTTAGCGGCCTAGATACGCAGTATTTT; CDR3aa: CASRVSGLDTQYF
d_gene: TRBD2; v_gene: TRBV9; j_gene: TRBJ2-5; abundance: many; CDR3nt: TGTGCCGCCGTTGAGAGCGGGGGCCAGCAAGAGACCCAGTACTTC; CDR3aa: CAAVESGGQQETQYF
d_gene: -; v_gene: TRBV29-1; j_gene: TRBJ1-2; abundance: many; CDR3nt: TGCAGCGTTGACTGGGGAGGTCCCTATGGCTACACCTTC; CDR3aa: CSVDWGGPYGYTF
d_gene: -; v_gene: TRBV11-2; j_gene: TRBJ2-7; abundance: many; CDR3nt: TGTGCCAGCAGCAGTAATCCCCTATTATACGAGCAGTACTTC; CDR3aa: CASSSNPLLYEQYF
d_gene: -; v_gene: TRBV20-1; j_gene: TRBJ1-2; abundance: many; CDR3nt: TGCAGTGCTAGTGTGCCGGGCTACACCTTC; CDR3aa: CSASVPGYTF
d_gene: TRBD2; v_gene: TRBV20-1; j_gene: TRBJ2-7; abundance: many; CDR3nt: TGCAGTGCTATACTGTCCGGGACTAGGAGTGGCGAGCAGTACTTC; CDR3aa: CSAILSGTRSGEQYF
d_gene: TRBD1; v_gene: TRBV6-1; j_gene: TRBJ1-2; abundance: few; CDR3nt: TGTGCCCCCCGGGACAGGGTGAACTATGGCTACACCTTC; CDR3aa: CAPRDRVNYGYTF
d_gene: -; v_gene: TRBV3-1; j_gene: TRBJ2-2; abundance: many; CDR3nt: TGTGCCAGCAGCCCCTCGGGGACGAACACCGGGGAGCTGTTTTTT; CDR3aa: CASSPSGTNTGELFF